Reported below is one TCR beta chain. Antigen unknown. This entry is derived from a study of vaccination effects on CD4 cells after COVID-19. Expansion with viral peptide pools was applied to antigen-specific CD4+ T cells by the ViraFEST assay prior to sequencing. Isolating CD4+ T cells followed approximately 11 days of culture. Nucleocapsid antibody tests were negative, and the vaccine recipients had no prior SARS-CoV-2 infection. Some clones are missing from TCRdb's copy, which holds only in-frame ones; the method was immunoSEQ multiplex PCR. This repertoire shows tens of thousands of clones, around 79% found once; its top ten account for less than 3%. The sample here was CD4+ T cells from PBMCs cultured with HCoV-NL63 spike peptides, taken before COVID-19 vaccination. The origin of this receptor is a human donor who received a COVID-19 vaccine.

CDR3: CAWSVRGLAGLKTQYF. Here the CDR3 DNA reads TGTGCCTGGAGTGTACGGGGACTAGCGGGGTTGAAGACCCAGTACTTC. The rearrangement joins TRBV30 to TRBJ2-5; 13 positions match TRBD2. Germline CDR1 GTSNPN, CDR2 SVGIG (reference sequence). The CDR3 spans 16 residues. Germline trimming cut 0 bases from V and 6 bases from J; bases unmatched to any gene: 7.